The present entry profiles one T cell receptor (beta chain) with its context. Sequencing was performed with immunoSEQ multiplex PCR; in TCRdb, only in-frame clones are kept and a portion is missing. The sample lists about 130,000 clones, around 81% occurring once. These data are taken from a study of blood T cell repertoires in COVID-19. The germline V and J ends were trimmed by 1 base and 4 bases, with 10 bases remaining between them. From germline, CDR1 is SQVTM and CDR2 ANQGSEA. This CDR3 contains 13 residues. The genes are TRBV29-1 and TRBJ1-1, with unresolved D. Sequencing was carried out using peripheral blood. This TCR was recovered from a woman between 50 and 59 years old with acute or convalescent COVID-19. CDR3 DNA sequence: TGCAGCGTTGAAGTAACGGTTGGCACTGAAGCTTTCTTT. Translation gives CSVEVTVGTEAFF.